This TCR beta chain originates from a study of identical twins. TCRdb processed the 5' RACE reads anew with MiXCR; each CDR3 protein has one entry. The table shows approximately 890,000 distinct CDR3 sequences, with about 12% occurring only once. Germline CDR1 is LGHDT and CDR2 is YNNKEL (reference sequence). This CDR3 region has 22 residues. V lost 1 base and J lost 4, with 32 bases in between. This clonotype turned up a few times. In addition, the sample was reused for a study of yellow fever vaccine responses in identical twins.

Sequencing input: PBMCs. The clonotype was recovered from a woman between 18 and 29 years old in good health. The chain uses TRBV3-1 and TRBJ2-1; D is possibly TRBD1 (6 bases). The CDR3 DNA is TGTGCCAGCAGCCAAGTAGGACCACTAAAACAGGGCCCTCCCCCGCTATACAATGAGCAGTTCTTC. Its translation: CASSQVGPLKQGPPPLYNEQFF.